The 25 T cell receptor beta chains given below trace back to one sample, sequenced in a study of blood T cell repertoires in COVID-19. Only in-frame clones appear in the TCRdb table, and some are missing; sequencing was by immunoSEQ multiplex PCR. The profile shows roughly 200,000 clones, 78% of them singletons. Sample: peripheral blood. These receptor sequences come from a woman aged 80 or over with active or convalescent COVID-19.

The rearrangement links TRBV7-8 to TRBJ1-5, with 8 bases aligning to TRBD1. The germline V gene has CDR1 SGHVS and CDR2 FQNEAQ. This CDR3 contains 17 residues. The V gene end was trimmed by 5 bases and the J gene end by 2 bases; junction bases not matched to a gene: 11. CDR3 sequence: CASSREQGALGNQPQHF. For the CDR3, the DNA is TGTGCCAGCAGCCGAGAGCAGGGGGCGCTTGGCAATCAGCCCCAGCATTTT.

This clone appeared a few times. This chain uses TRBV30 with TRBJ1-5, with D possibly TRBD1 on 5 matching bases. CDR3 length: 15 residues. Germline V gene sequence: CDR1 GTSNPN, CDR2 SVGIG (reference sequence). Trimming took off 3 bases at V and 0 bases at J, with 12 bases between the two ends. The CDR3 sequence: CAWSHRSNSNQPQHF. The CDR3 DNA reads as TGTGCCTGGAGCCACAGGAGTAATAGCAATCAGCCCCAGCATTTT.

The rearrangement uses TRBV25-1 and TRBJ1-2; a weak D match, TRBD1 (6 bases). This CDR3 is 17 amino acids long. Trimming removed 4 bases from V and 0 bases from J, with 18 bases in between. CDR1 and CDR2 from the germline V gene are MGHDK and SYGVNS. The CDR3: CASSGAQGKRTNYGYTF. CDR3 in DNA: TGTGCCAGCAGTGGGGCCCAGGGGAAACGGACTAACTATGGCTACACCTTC.

The chain links TRBV21-1 to TRBJ1-1; the D call in the table, TRBD1, was not verified against the DNA. TRBV21-1 constitutes a pseudogene. The CDR3 extends over 13 amino acids. CDR3 loop: CAGYRGRDTEAFF. In DNA, the CDR3 is TGTGCCGGTTACAGGGGGAGGGACACTGAAGCTTTCTTT.

V gene TRBV6-5 combines with J gene TRBJ2-2; 10 nucleotides agree with TRBD2. The CDR3 consists of 14 residues. V lost 8 bases, J lost 1 base, and 1 base stayed unmatched. Germline loops: CDR1 MNHEY, CDR2 SVGAGI. This CDR3 reads CASRTSGNTGELFF. CDR3 DNA sequence: TGTGCCAGCCGGACTAGCGGGAACACCGGGGAGCTGTTTTTT.

The CDR3 here is CASSAPRVAFMTGELFF. In DNA, the CDR3 is TGTGCCAGCAGCGCCCCCCGGGTGGCCTTTATGACCGGGGAGCTGTTTTTT. J is TRBJ2-2 and V is TRBV6-2 or TRBV6-3; D is undetermined. Per germline, CDR1 MNHEY and CDR2 SVGEGT. The CDR3 loop spans 17 amino acids. Trimming left V 6 bases short and J 5 bases short, with 22 bases between.

This chain connects TRBV28 to TRBJ2-7; no clear D. V lost 5 bases and J 0 bases, leaving 14 bases between the germline ends. The CDR3 length is 15 residues. The germline V gene encodes CDR1 MDHEN and CDR2 SYDVKM. The CDR3 region has the DNA TGTGCCAGCAGTCCTCCGGCGGCGAACTCCTACGAGCAGTACTTC. Protein: CASSPPAANSYEQYF.

The chain couples TRBV9 to TRBJ1-3; 7 bases line up with TRBD1. This CDR3 contains 16 residues. The V segment lost 4 bases and the J segment 0 bases; nucleotides outside the gene matches: 7. Germline CDR1 SGDLS, CDR2 YYNGEE. The CDR3: CASSPTGALSGNTIYF. In DNA, the CDR3 is TGTGCCAGCAGCCCCACAGGGGCCCTCTCTGGAAACACCATATATTTT.

The chain carries TRBV6-1 and TRBJ2-5; D perhaps matches TRBD1 (5 bases). The V and J ends lost 2 bases and 1 base respectively, with 11 bases between them. The CDR3 runs 15 residues. Germline values: CDR1 MNHNS, CDR2 SASEGT. The CDR3 sequence: CASSEPGLFQETQYF. The CDR3, as DNA: TGTGCCAGCAGTGAACCAGGGCTGTTCCAAGAGACCCAGTACTTC.

V and J are TRBV27 and TRBJ2-3, with 16 nucleotides matching TRBD2. Germline V lookup: CDR1 MNHEY, CDR2 SMNVEV (reference sequence). There are 19 residues in the CDR3. The trim removed 6 bases at V and 0 bases at J, leaving 9 bases unmatched. The CDR3, as DNA: TGTGCCAGCAGACGAGCCGGGACTAGCGGGGGGGGTAGCACAGATACGCAGTATTTT. Its protein is CASRRAGTSGGGSTDTQYF.

V and J are TRBV19 and TRBJ1-2; weak D call: TRBD1 (5 bases). Germline V gene lookup returns CDR1 LNHDA and CDR2 SQIVND (reference sequence). Trimming stripped 3 bases from V and 5 bases from J, with 7 bases between. The CDR3 has 12 amino acids. The CDR3 sequence: CASSIAGYGYTF. CDR3 in DNA: TGTGCCAGTAGTATTGCAGGGTATGGCTACACCTTC.

The J gene is TRBJ1-5, the V gene TRBV18; D call uncertain. The germline V gene encodes CDR1 KGHSH and CDR2 LQKENI. Trimming took 1 base from V and 2 from J, leaving 9 bases between them. The CDR3 runs to 15 residues. CDR3 coding DNA: TGTGCCAGCTCACCACTGAGAGAGGGCAATCAGCCCCAGCATTTT. Protein: CASSPLREGNQPQHF.

This chain connects TRBV27 to TRBJ2-1, with 9 positions matching TRBD1. The CDR3 loop spans 14 amino acids. Trimming at V came to 4 bases and at J to 8 bases, leaving 6 bases not matched to a gene. Germline V gives CDR1 MNHEY, CDR2 SMNVEV (reference sequence). The CDR3 bases are TGTGCCAGCAGTTACGTACAGGGGGCGGATGAGCAGTTCTTC. This translates into CASSYVQGADEQFF.

This clone was counted once. The V call is TRBV28, the J call TRBJ1-5; no reliable D call. Trimming stripped 5 bases from V and 5 bases from J, with 10 bases between. Germline V gene data show CDR1 as MDHEN and CDR2 as SYDVKM. The CDR3 is 13 residues long. This CDR3 is CASSPNIDQPQHF. The DNA for the CDR3 is TGTGCCAGCAGTCCTAATATAGATCAGCCCCAGCATTTT.

The chain carries TRBV6-5 and TRBJ2-1; TRBD1 aligns across 9 bases. The trim removed 6 bases at V and 8 bases at J, leaving 5 bases unmatched. This CDR3 is built from 13 residues. The germline V gene encodes CDR1 MNHEY and CDR2 SVGAGI. The CDR3 spells CASRGQGRDEQFF. CDR3 nucleotides: TGTGCCAGCAGAGGACAGGGGCGCGATGAGCAGTTCTTC.

This clone was observed a handful of times. The chain carries TRBV15 and TRBJ2-2; 7 bases align to TRBD1. Germline CDR1 is LNHNV and CDR2 is YYDKDF (reference sequence). With V trimmed by 6 bases and J by 5 bases, 6 bases remained unmatched. This CDR3 is 14 amino acids long. Here the CDR3 reads CATRHRGATGELFF. For the CDR3, the DNA is TGTGCCACCAGGCACAGGGGAGCTACCGGGGAGCTGTTTTTT.

The chain carries TRBV5-5 and TRBJ2-4; 7 bases fit TRBD2. This CDR3 spans 13 amino acids. The V and J ends lost 4 bases and 8 bases, in that order; junction bases with no gene match: 6. Germline-derived CDR1 and CDR2 are SGHKS and YYEKEE (reference sequence). The CDR3 reads CASSDGGVDIQYF. The CDR3 DNA sequence: TGTGCCAGCAGCGATGGGGGGGTTGACATTCAGTACTTC.

This clone was observed a handful of times. V gene TRBV27 combines with J gene TRBJ1-2; unclear D gene. Per germline, CDR1 MNHEY and CDR2 SMNVEV (reference sequence). The germline V and J ends were trimmed by 4 bases and 0 bases, with 18 bases remaining between them. The CDR3 length is 17 residues. The CDR3 here is CASSSHPLDGANYGYTF. In DNA form, the CDR3 reads TGTGCCAGCAGTTCCCACCCACTTGACGGGGCTAACTATGGCTACACCTTC.

V usage is TRBV7-9 and J usage is TRBJ2-3, with 7 bases fitting TRBD2. This CDR3 has 14 residues. With V trimmed by 3 bases and J by 5 bases, 5 bases remained unmatched. Germline-derived CDR1 and CDR2 are SEHNR and FQNEAQ (reference sequence). The CDR3: CASSFPERGDTQYF. The CDR3 DNA follows: TGTGCCAGCAGCTTCCCGGAGCGGGGAGATACGCAGTATTTT.

V gene TRBV20-1 combines with J gene TRBJ1-1; a possible D gene is TRBD1 (5 bases). CDR3 size: 11 residues. Germline CDR1 and CDR2: DFQATT and SNEGSKA (reference sequence). The CDR3 region is CRGDQMEGAFF. The CDR3 DNA reads as TGCAGGGGGGACCAAATGGAGGGAGCTTTCTTT.

This chain connects TRBV11-2 to TRBJ2-7, with a weak D call TRBD1 (6 bases). CDR1 is SGHAT and CDR2 is FQNNGV in the germline V gene. Trimming cost V 5 bases and J 1 base, with 15 bases left between them. CDR3 length: 15 residues. The CDR3 DNA is TGTGCCAGCAGCCGAGGACAGACTCCATCCTACGAGCAGTACTTC. Residues: CASSRGQTPSYEQYF. The entire variable domain, with the rest obtained from reference TRBV11-2 and TRBJ2-7, is as follows: EAGVAQSPRYKIIEKRQSVAFWCNPISGHATLYWYQQILGQGPKLLIQFQNNGVVDDSQLPKDRFSAERLKGVDSTLKIQPAKLEDSAVYLCASSRGQTPSYEQYFGPGTRLTVT.

This clone was observed a few times. The gene calls are TRBV27 and TRBJ1-5; 8 positions agree with TRBD1. The CDR3 sequence is 14 residues long. V shed 6 bases and J 6 bases; nucleotides not matched to a gene: 7. The germline CDR1 and CDR2 sequences are MNHEY and SMNVEV (reference sequence). The CDR3 region has the DNA TGTGCCAGCAGCATACAGGGGGGGAGTCAGCCCCAGCATTTT. It is translated as CASSIQGGSQPQHF.

The rearrangement links TRBV6-1 to TRBJ1-2; D might be TRBD1 (6 bases). The CDR3 sequence is 17 residues long. V dropped 3 bases and J dropped 1 base, with 18 bases sitting between them. Looked up from germline, CDR1 is MNHNS and CDR2 is SASEGT. The CDR3 coding sequence is TGTGCCAGCAGTGAGGCAGATTACACGGACAGTAACTATGGCTACACCTTC. It yields the protein CASSEADYTDSNYGYTF.

Here the CDR3 reads CAIRGLAGVQTVTSTDTQYF. In DNA form, the CDR3 reads TGTGCCATCAGGGGTTTAGCGGGGGTGCAGACCGTTACTAGCACAGATACGCAGTATTTT. The chain carries TRBV10-3 and TRBJ2-3, with TRBD2 matching over 9 bases. V was pared by 6 bases and J by 0 bases, with 19 bases of the junction left unmatched. The CDR3 sequence is 20 residues long. Germline V gives CDR1 ENHRY, CDR2 SYGVKD.

The V gene is TRBV4-2, the J gene TRBJ2-4, with 13 bases fitting TRBD2. V lost 3 bases to trimming and J lost 0 bases; unmatched junction nucleotides: 11. The CDR3 is made up of 20 amino acids. The germline gives CDR1 LGHNA, CDR2 YNFKEQ. The DNA of the CDR3 is TGTGCCAGCAGCCACCAAACTAGCGGGGGGGCCGTAGGAGCCAAAAACATTCAGTACTTC. The encoded protein is CASSHQTSGGAVGAKNIQYF.